The 11 T cell receptor beta chains reported below all come from one sample, sequenced in a study of cytomegalovirus exposure and HLA in healthy donors. It was with 60 Vbeta and 13 Jbeta primers that the PCR ran. Sequenced by immunoSEQ multiplex PCR; TCRdb stores in-frame clones only, minus some. The clone table shows about 140,000 clones, with the ten largest holding roughly 2%. Sequencing was carried out using PBMCs. The source is a woman in her late teens or twenties in good health and CMV-seronegative.

V and J are TRBV5-4 and TRBJ1-5; TRBD1 aligns across 9 bases. Germline lookup yields CDR1 SGHNT and CDR2 YYREEE (reference sequence). This CDR3 is built from 14 residues. The V and J ends lost 2 bases and 7 bases, in that order; junction bases with no gene match: 4. The CDR3 reads CASSLQGAHQPQHF. The CDR3, as DNA: TGTGCCAGCAGCTTACAGGGGGCGCACCAGCCCCAGCATTTT.

The chain uses TRBV5-4 and TRBJ2-7; the match to TRBD1 covers 10 bases. J was trimmed by 4 bases and V by 4 bases; bases with no gene match: 8. Germline V gene data show CDR1 as SGHNT and CDR2 as YYREEE (reference sequence). The CDR3 spans 15 residues. In nucleotides, the CDR3 is TGTGCCAGCAGCCTAGACCGACAGGGGGCTTACGAGCAGTACTTC. It specifies CASSLDRQGAYEQYF.

The J gene is TRBJ2-5, the V gene TRBV30; 11 nucleotides agree with TRBD2. Germline assignment: CDR1 GTSNPN and CDR2 SVGIG (reference sequence). The length of the CDR3 is 17 residues. V trimming: 0 bases; J trimming: 0 bases; junction bases outside the gene matches: 6. CDR3 DNA sequence: TGTGCCTGGAGTGTATCGAGGACTAGCGGGTACCAAGAGACCCAGTACTTC. As protein: CAWSVSRTSGYQETQYF.

To note about this clone: Other DNA sequences in the same sample also yield this CDR3. The chain carries TRBV11-3 and TRBJ2-1, with 10 bases lining up with TRBD2. The CDR3 runs 16 residues. Germline CDR1 SGHNT, CDR2 YENEEA. J gave up 4 bases and V 1 base, and 4 bases lay outside the gene matches. CDR3 DNA: TGTGCCAGCAGCTTAGGTGCTAGCGGGAGTTACAATGAGCAGTTCTTC. It specifies CASSLGASGSYNEQFF. The variable domain in full, completed from reference TRBV11-3 and TRBJ2-1, reads EAGVVQSPRYKIIEKKQPVAFWCNPISGHNTLYWYLQNLGQGPELLIRYENEEAVDDSQLPKDRFSAERLKGVDSTLKIQPAELGDSAVYLCASSLGASGSYNEQFFGPGTRLTVL.

The chain combines TRBV7-3 with TRBJ2-1, with a tentative D call TRBD2 (6 bases). Germline V gene sequence: CDR1 SGHTA, CDR2 FQGTGA. The CDR3 has 15 amino acids. V lost 5 bases to trimming and J lost 8 bases, with 19 bases between them. This chain's CDR3 is CASSDGLPGSDEQFF. For the CDR3, the DNA is TGTGCCAGCAGCGACGGACTCCCCGGGAGCGATGAGCAGTTCTTC.

The CDR3 DNA reads TGTGCCACCCAGGAGGGGGCGTCCTCGGATGAGCAGTTCTTC. It yields the protein CATQEGASSDEQFF. This chain uses TRBV2 with TRBJ2-1; tentative D call: TRBD1 (7 bases). With 10 bases removed from V and 8 bases from J, the gap between germline ends came to 21 bases. The CDR3 loop spans 14 amino acids. The germline gives CDR1 SNHLY, CDR2 FYNNEI.

The chain joins TRBV30 to TRBJ2-5, with D tentatively TRBD2 (5 bases). The CDR3 has 13 amino acids. V lost 8 bases and J 4 bases, leaving 17 bases between the germline ends. Germline CDR1 and CDR2: GTSNPN and SVGIG (reference sequence). CDR3 sequence (DNA): TGTGCCCGGGAAGGTAGGCTGGGAGAGACCCAGTACTTC. This gives the protein CAREGRLGETQYF.

The V call is TRBV5-4, the J call TRBJ1-2; 7 positions agree with TRBD1. The CDR3 totals 18 residues. CDR1 and CDR2 (germline): SGHNT, YYREEE (reference sequence). The junction had 15 bases not matched to a gene; V was cut back by 3 bases and J by 1 base. CDR3 in amino acids: CASSSNPTGSHLNYGYTF. DNA for the CDR3: TGTGCCAGCAGCTCCAACCCGACAGGGTCCCACCTTAACTATGGCTACACCTTC.

The chain recombines TRBV6-5 with TRBJ2-7; 10 bases are a match to TRBD2. With 2 bases clipped from V and 3 bases from J, the junction kept 4 bases outside the gene matches. The V gene's germline CDR1 is MNHEY and CDR2 SVGAGI. The CDR3 is 15 amino acids. The CDR3 region is CASSYRGLADYEQYF. The CDR3 DNA is TGTGCCAGCAGTTACAGAGGACTAGCGGACTACGAGCAGTACTTC.

In the case of this clone: The same CDR3 is also encoded by other DNA sequences in this sample. The gene calls are TRBV5-6 and TRBJ1-4, with D uncertain. The germline V gene has CDR1 SGHDT and CDR2 YYEEEE. With 2 bases removed from V and 4 bases from J, the gap between germline ends came to 12 bases. The length of the CDR3 is 15 residues. In DNA, the CDR3 is TGTGCCAGCAGCTTTAGGGCCGGAGGTAATGAAAAACTGTTTTTT. It codes for CASSFRAGGNEKLFF.

The V gene is TRBV13, the J gene TRBJ1-5; unclear D gene. This CDR3 comprises 13 residues. CDR1 and CDR2 (germline): PRHDT, FYEKMQ (reference sequence). With 3 bases removed from V and 4 bases from J, the gap between germline ends came to 7 bases. The CDR3 region has the DNA TGTGCCAGCAGCTTGAGAGGGAATCAGCCCCAGCATTTT. Its translation: CASSLRGNQPQHF.